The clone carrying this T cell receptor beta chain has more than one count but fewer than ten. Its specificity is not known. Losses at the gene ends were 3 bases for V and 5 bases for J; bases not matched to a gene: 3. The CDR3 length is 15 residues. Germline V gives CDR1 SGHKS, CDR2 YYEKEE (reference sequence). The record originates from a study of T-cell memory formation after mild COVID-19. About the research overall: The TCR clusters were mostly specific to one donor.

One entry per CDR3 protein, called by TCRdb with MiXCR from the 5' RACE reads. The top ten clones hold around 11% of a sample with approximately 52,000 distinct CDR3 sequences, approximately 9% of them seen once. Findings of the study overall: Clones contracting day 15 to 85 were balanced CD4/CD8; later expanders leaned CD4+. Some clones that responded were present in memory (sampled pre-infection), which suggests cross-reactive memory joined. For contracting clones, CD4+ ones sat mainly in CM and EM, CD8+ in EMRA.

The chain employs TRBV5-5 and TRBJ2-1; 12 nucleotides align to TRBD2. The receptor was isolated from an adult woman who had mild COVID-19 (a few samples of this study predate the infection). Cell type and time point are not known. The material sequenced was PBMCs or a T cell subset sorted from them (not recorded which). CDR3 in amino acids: CASSWWTSGNNEQFF. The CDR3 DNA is TGTGCCAGCAGCTGGTGGACTAGCGGGAACAATGAGCAGTTCTTC.